The 29 T cell receptor beta chains below all came from one sample that was sequenced in a study of T-cell memory formation after mild COVID-19 (dated by TCRdb to the early 2020s). Receptor libraries were prepared by 5' RACE. Sequencing relied on an Illumina NovaSeq 6000. Using fastp trimming at Q25 and MiXCR clonotype assembly, TCRdb reanalyzed the public sequencing data and kept in-frame beta chains. Every CDR3 protein is listed once, alongside the most common genes and DNA of its rows. For this sample the table gives fewer than 140,000 distinct CDR3 sequences, of which 12% were detected only once. More than 25% of the sample is taken by the ten largest. The sample comprised PBMCs or a T cell subset sorted from them (not recorded which). The receptors come from an adult woman who had mild COVID-19 (a few samples of this study predate the infection). The sample titles of this study are shuffled in the database, so cell type and time point are left out; the donor was told from shared clones.

The V and J genes are TRBV7-6 and TRBJ2-3, with D perhaps given as TRBD1 or TRBD2 (5 bases each). Germline values: CDR1 SGHVS, CDR2 FNYEAQ. The CDR3 sequence is 14 residues long. Trimming pared 3 bases from V and 6 bases from J, leaving 13 bases between. CDR3 in amino acids: CASSFAQGGDTQYF. As DNA, the CDR3 is TGTGCCAGCAGCTTCGCGCAGGGCGGGGATACGCAGTATTTT.

This clonotype was seen at least ten times. V gene TRBV7-9 combines with J gene TRBJ2-3; D unclear. Germline V gene data show CDR1 as SEHNR and CDR2 as FQNEAQ (reference sequence). The V and J ends lost 8 bases and 4 bases respectively, with 7 bases between them. The CDR3 sequence is 11 residues long. The CDR3 is CASDVPDTQYF. For the CDR3, the DNA is TGTGCCAGCGACGTCCCAGATACGCAGTATTTT.

This rearrangement joins TRBV5-5 to TRBJ2-6, with D unresolved. The length of the CDR3 is 15 residues. Germline V gives CDR1 SGHKS, CDR2 YYEKEE (reference sequence). Between the trimmed V and J ends, which lost 0 bases and 0 bases, there was a span of 4 bases. CDR3 region: CASSLASSGANVLTF. CDR3 nucleotides: TGTGCCAGCAGCTTGGCTAGCTCTGGGGCCAACGTCCTGACTTTC.

This clonotype was counted between two and nine times. The gene calls are TRBV6-2 or TRBV6-3 and TRBJ2-7; 7 positions match TRBD2. Germline trimming cut 4 bases from V and 2 bases from J; bases unmatched to any gene: 11. This CDR3 has 16 residues. Germline V CDR1 and CDR2: MNHEY, SVGEGT. The CDR3 loop is CASSFGLAGDPYEQYF. The CDR3 bases are TGTGCCAGCAGTTTCGGACTGGCGGGAGATCCCTACGAGCAGTACTTC.

The genes are TRBV3-1 and TRBJ2-1, with TRBD2 identical over 11 bases. The CDR3 consists of 16 residues. Per the germline V gene, CDR1 is LGHDT and CDR2 is YNNKEL (reference sequence). V gave up 4 bases and J gave up 7 bases; unmatched junction bases: 9. DNA of the CDR3: TGTGCCAGCAGCCCCGTGACTAGCGGGACATCGAATGAGCAGTTCTTC. Its protein product is CASSPVTSGTSNEQFF.

This clonotype has a handful of counts. The chain carries TRBV24-1 and TRBJ2-1; a possible D gene is TRBD2 (6 bases). The V gene's germline CDR1 is KGHDR and CDR2 SFDVKD. Deletions cut 5 bases from V and 8 bases from J, with 15 bases between. The CDR3 runs 14 residues. The CDR3 bases are TGTGCCACCAGTGCCCCCGGAGGGGCGCATGAGCAGTTCTTC. Residues: CATSAPGGAHEQFF.

This chain joins TRBV29-1 and TRBJ2-3; TRBD2 matches 16 bases. The CDR3 has 16 amino acids. With V trimmed by 7 bases and J by 4 bases, 8 bases remained unmatched. Germline-derived CDR1 and CDR2 are SQVTM and ANQGSEA. The DNA of the CDR3 is TGCAGCGCCCAGGGACTAGCGGGGGGGCCGGCAGATACGCAGTATTTT. Translated: CSAQGLAGGPADTQYF.

This clonotype was detected a few times. This sequence joins TRBV7-8 and TRBJ1-1, with D uncertain. The V gene's germline CDR1 is SGHVS and CDR2 FQNEAQ. Trimming removed 2 bases from V and 5 bases from J, with 9 bases in between. The CDR3 has 13 amino acids. The CDR3 DNA follows: TGTGCCAGCAGCTTAAAAAGGGAAACTGAAGCTTTCTTT. This gives the protein CASSLKRETEAFF.

In its sample, this clonotype was seen a few times. J is TRBJ2-7 and V is TRBV9; D is unclear. Germline CDR1 is SGDLS and CDR2 is YYNGEE. The CDR3 loop spans 13 amino acids. V gave up 4 bases and J gave up 5 bases, with 13 bases separating them. The CDR3 nucleotides are TGTGCCAGCAGCTCATCTCCAGAGGACGAGCAGTACTTC. This translates into CASSSSPEDEQYF. Looking up the rest from reference TRBV9 and TRBJ2-7 gives the full variable domain: DSGVTQTPKHLITATGQRVTLRCSPRSGDLSVYWYQQSLDQGLQFLIQYYNGEERAKGNILERFSAQQFPDLHSELNLSSLELGDSALYFCASSSSPEDEQYFGPGTRLTVT.

The chain links TRBV13 to TRBJ2-5; a weak D match, TRBD2 (6 bases). The V end lost 7 bases, the J end lost 4 bases, and 19 bases lay between the germline ends. The germline gives CDR1 PRHDT, CDR2 FYEKMQ (reference sequence). The CDR3 runs 15 residues. The CDR3 bases are TGTGCCAGCACCACGGAGGGCCCGGCCGGAGAGACCCAGTACTTC. It is translated as CASTTEGPAGETQYF.

The chain is built from TRBV6-1 and TRBJ1-4, with a tentative D call TRBD1 (5 bases). The germline gives CDR1 MNHNS, CDR2 SASEGT. The V end lost 4 bases, the J end lost 8 bases, and 17 bases lay between the germline ends. The CDR3 loop spans 15 amino acids. The CDR3, as DNA: TGTGCCAGCAGTGTAATTTCAGGGTTTTGGGAAAAACTGTTTTTT. Translation: CASSVISGFWEKLFF.

A few counts support this clonotype. This sequence joins TRBV29-1 and TRBJ2-1; perhaps D is TRBD1 or TRBD2 (5 bases each). The CDR3 totals 13 residues. V lost 3 bases, J lost 7 bases, and 13 bases lay in between. The V gene's germline CDR1 is SQVTM and CDR2 ANQGSEA. CDR3 nucleotide sequence: TGCAGCGTTGAGTGGGGGACCATGAATGAGCAGTTCTTC. This encodes CSVEWGTMNEQFF.

The gene calls are TRBV19 and TRBJ2-1, with 10 bases fitting TRBD1. This CDR3 is 17 amino acids long. Germline trimming cut 5 bases from V and 3 bases from J; bases unmatched to any gene: 10. Germline V lookup: CDR1 LNHDA, CDR2 SQIVND (reference sequence). CDR3 region: CASSPAGTGAFYNEQFF. CDR3 DNA: TGTGCCAGTAGTCCGGCCGGGACAGGGGCCTTCTACAATGAGCAGTTCTTC. The complete variable domain, with remaining parts taken from reference TRBV19 and TRBJ2-1, reads DGGITQSPKYLFRKEGQNVTLSCEQNLNHDAMYWYRQDPGQGLRLIYYSQIVNDFQKGDIAEGYSVSREKKESFPLTVTSAQKNPTAFYLCASSPAGTGAFYNEQFFGPGTRLTVL.

The sample holds a few counts of this clonotype. One junction end disagrees with the germline gene, perhaps due to a read error. This chain joins TRBV7-7 and TRBJ2-1; 8 nucleotides line up with TRBD2. Germline V gene lookup returns CDR1 SSHAT and CDR2 FNYEAQ (reference sequence). There are 16 residues in the CDR3. The CDR3 reads CASSLAGRDSYNEQFF. CDR3 DNA: TGTGCTAGCAGCTTAGCGGGACGGGACTCCTACAATGAGCAGTTCTTC.

This chain links TRBV9 with TRBJ1-6; no firm D call. The CDR3 length is 16 residues. V shed 0 bases and J shed 3 bases, with 10 bases lying between them. Germline assignment: CDR1 SGDLS and CDR2 YYNGEE. The CDR3 DNA reads TGTGCCAGCAGCGTAGACGGTCAGAACTATAATTCACCCCTCCACTTT. Translating gives CASSVDGQNYNSPLHF. Full variable domain (missing parts from reference TRBV9 and TRBJ1-6): DSGVTQTPKHLITATGQRVTLRCSPRSGDLSVYWYQQSLDQGLQFLIQYYNGEERAKGNILERFSAQQFPDLHSELNLSSLELGDSALYFCASSVDGQNYNSPLHFGNGTRLTVT.

The table lists this clonotype with a few counts. V is TRBV7-9 and J is TRBJ2-5, with 8 bases fitting TRBD2. J was trimmed by 4 bases and V by 2 bases; bases with no gene match: 9. CDR3 size: 16 residues. From germline, CDR1 is SEHNR and CDR2 FQNEAQ (reference sequence). CDR3 sequence: CASSLPPGGAVETQYF. Written as DNA, the CDR3 is TGTGCCAGCAGCTTACCCCCCGGGGGGGCCGTAGAGACCCAGTACTTC.

Comment on this clonotype: Sequence at one end of the junction differs from germline and may be a read error. This rearrangement joins TRBV12-3 or TRBV12-4 to TRBJ2-3; 13 nucleotides line up with TRBD2. CDR3 length: 15 residues. CDR3 in amino acids: CAGRTSGRATDTQYF. The CDR3 DNA follows: TGTGCCGGCAGAACTAGCGGGAGGGCCACAGATACGCAGTATTTT.

The chain has TRBV11-2 and TRBJ2-7; 8 positions match TRBD1. The CDR3 is 14 amino acids. From germline, CDR1 is SGHAT and CDR2 FQNNGV. Losses at the gene ends were 2 bases for V and 3 bases for J; bases not matched to a gene: 3. CDR3 protein: CASSLRDRHYEQYF. CDR3 in DNA: TGTGCCAGCAGCTTACGGGACAGGCACTACGAGCAGTACTTC.

V usage is TRBV7-9 and J usage is TRBJ1-5; D gene ambiguous. Trimming shortened V by 6 bases and J by 2 bases, and 11 bases separated the two germline ends. The CDR3 spans 14 residues. CDR1 and CDR2 from the germline V gene are SEHNR and FQNEAQ (reference sequence). Here the CDR3 reads CASSSELGNQPQHF. CDR3 DNA: TGTGCCAGCAGTTCGGAATTGGGCAATCAGCCCCAGCATTTT.

This clonotype has just a few counts. V gene TRBV7-6 combines with J gene TRBJ2-5, with D perhaps TRBD1 (7 bases). The V end lost 6 bases, the J end lost 5 bases, and 13 bases lay between the germline ends. This CDR3 has 13 amino acids. The germline CDR1 and CDR2 sequences are SGHVS and FNYEAQ. CDR3 DNA: TGTGCCAGCAGACCACAGGGGAGGGAGACCCAGTACTTC. Amino acids: CASRPQGRETQYF.

The rearrangement joins TRBV4-3 to TRBJ2-5, with 9 nucleotides matching TRBD2. CDR1 and CDR2 from the germline V gene are LGHNA and YSLEER. The CDR3 consists of 17 residues. J lost 4 bases, V lost 0 bases, and 9 bases had no gene match. The CDR3 DNA is TGCGCCAGCAGCCAAGATAGGCTAGCGGGGATGACAGAGACCCAGTACTTC. As protein: CASSQDRLAGMTETQYF.

The rearrangement joins TRBV12-3 or TRBV12-4 to TRBJ2-1, with D maybe TRBD2 (5 bases). V was cut by 3 bases and J by 9 bases, with 9 bases left in between. CDR3 length: 12 amino acids. The CDR3 DNA reads as TGTGCCAGCAGTTTTGAGGGCGGTGAGCAGTTCTTC. This codes for CASSFEGGEQFF.

The chain uses TRBV3-1 and TRBJ2-7, with D tentatively TRBD1 (6 bases). Germline assignment: CDR1 LGHDT and CDR2 YNNKEL (reference sequence). CDR3 length: 12 residues. V shed 0 bases and J shed 6 bases, with 6 bases lying between them. CDR3 region: CASSQDRGEQYF. DNA for the CDR3: TGTGCCAGCAGCCAAGACAGGGGCGAGCAGTACTTC.

This sequence joins TRBV6-4 and TRBJ2-2; D possibly corresponds to TRBD1 (6 bases). Germline CDR1 is MRHNA and CDR2 is SNTAGT. CDR3 length equals 17 residues. With 4 bases removed from V and 0 bases from J, the gap between germline ends came to 15 bases. CDR3 nucleotides: TGTGCCAGCAGTGGCAGGACAGTAAATCCGAACACCGGGGAGCTGTTTTTT. Amino acids: CASSGRTVNPNTGELFF.

This clonotype appeared a few times. V and J are TRBV9 and TRBJ2-3; D may correspond to TRBD1 or TRBD2 (7 bases each). Germline V lookup: CDR1 SGDLS, CDR2 YYNGEE. The V end was cut by 4 bases, the J end by 0 bases, with 15 bases between. The CDR3 consists of 16 residues. CDR3 DNA sequence: TGTGCCAGCAGCCCAGGGGGGGCTTACAGCACAGATACGCAGTATTTT. Translated, it gives CASSPGGAYSTDTQYF.

This clonotype has just a few counts. CDR3 sequence: CASSYSAQRDGYTF. CDR3 bases: TGTGCCAGCAGTTACTCGGCACAGAGGGATGGCTACACCTTC. The chain couples TRBV6-5 to TRBJ1-2; D remains ambiguous. The germline V gene encodes CDR1 MNHEY and CDR2 SVGAGI. The ends were cut back, 0 bases at V and 6 bases at J, with 11 bases in the middle. The CDR3 is 14 amino acids.

J is TRBJ2-7 and V is TRBV12-3 or TRBV12-4; TRBD1 matches at 8 bases. V lost 6 bases, J lost 2 bases, and 15 bases stayed unmatched. CDR3 length: 17 amino acids. This CDR3 reads CASSPTPGQALTYEQYF. The CDR3 DNA follows: TGTGCCAGCAGCCCCACCCCGGGACAGGCATTAACCTACGAGCAGTACTTC.

V usage is TRBV28 and J usage is TRBJ2-7; no clear D gene. The germline CDR1 and CDR2 sequences are MDHEN and SYDVKM. The CDR3 runs to 14 residues. Trimming took off 6 bases at V and 2 bases at J, with 14 bases between the two ends. CDR3 sequence reads: CASREIQDAYEQYF. DNA of the CDR3: TGTGCCAGCAGAGAGATACAAGACGCCTACGAGCAGTACTTC. Drawing the rest from reference TRBV28 and TRBJ2-7, the complete variable domain is DVKVTQSSRYLVKRTGEKVFLECVQDMDHENMFWYRQDPGLGLRLIYFSYDVKMKEKGDIPEGYSVSREKKERFSLILESASTNQTSMYLCASREIQDAYEQYFGPGTRLTVT.

This clonotype was found a few times. The V gene is TRBV6-5, the J gene TRBJ2-3, with 8 bases lining up with TRBD1. V shed 6 bases, J shed 3 bases, and the junction held 5 bases outside the gene matches. CDR1 is MNHEY and CDR2 is SVGAGI in the germline V gene. This CDR3 region has 14 residues. The CDR3 coding sequence is TGTGCCAGCAGCCCAGGGGGCTTAACAGATACGCAGTATTTT. Translation gives CASSPGGLTDTQYF.